This T cell receptor beta chain comes out of a study of blood T cell repertoires in COVID-19. About the research overall: Both acute and convalescent COVID-19 samples were obtained from the United States, Italy and Spain. Sources were T cells, B-cell-depleted T cells, or PBMCs; the material itself was cDNA or gDNA.

How the authors handled the data: Estimates of nucleated cell counts were drawn from the amplification of reference gene primers. Profiled with immunoSEQ multiplex PCR; TCRdb holds only in-frame clones, not every one. V, J and clone size derive from that table, while D and trimming were established from the DNA sequence. The table includes 60,000 to 85,000 clones, 80% detected once. This CDR3 region has 17 residues. The chain recombines TRBV21-1 with TRBJ2-2; the D segment call TRBD1 is taken from the table without a DNA check. TRBV21-1 has pseudogene status. The sample comprised peripheral blood. The clonotype comes from a man between 70 and 80 years old who had recovered from COVID-19. CDR3 region: CASSKGHSSSHTGELFF. CDR3 nucleotide sequence: TGTGCCAGCAGCAAAGGTCATTCATCATCCCACACCGGGGAGCTGTTTTTT.